This T cell receptor beta chain is from a study of OX40 agonist ivuxolimab in advanced cancers. Regarding the study as a whole: Some nonresponders also had low normalized T-cell clonal expansion. The 0.1-3.0 mg/kg partial responders had among the lowest clonal expansion. Within 6 weeks, CD4+ and CD8+ blood T cells expanded clonally at 0.1 to 3.0 mg/kg. The investigators did not determine what antigen specificity the expanded peripheral T cells had.

A few counts support this clone. Its antigen is still unknown. Clones were sequenced by immunoSEQ multiplex PCR, and TCRdb holds only the in-frame ones, with some missing. The table records about 31,000 clones, approximately 87% of them present only once. Deletions cut 5 bases from V and 0 bases from J, with 11 bases between. The germline gives CDR1 SGHRS, CDR2 YFSETQ. The length of the CDR3 is 14 residues. The source was CD4+ or CD8+ T cells sorted from blood, collected in a trial of the OX40 agonist ivuxolimab. The source of this sequence is an adult with an advanced solid tumor such as melanoma, head and neck, liver or kidney cancer. The gene calls are TRBV5-1 and TRBJ1-1, with D uncertain. The CDR3 nucleotides read TGCGCCAGCAGGCTGAGGGATTTGAACACTGAAGCTTTCTTT. Protein: CASRLRDLNTEAFF.